This T cell receptor beta chain was found in a study of blood T cell repertoires in COVID-19. Overall study: Samples taken during acute and convalescent COVID-19 were collected in the United States, Italy and Spain. Sources were T cells, B-cell-depleted T cells, or PBMCs; the material itself was cDNA or gDNA.

Authors' methods: Amplification from reference gene primers served as the basis for estimated nucleated cell counts. The table came from immunoSEQ multiplex PCR; TCRdb's copy has only in-frame clones and leaves some out. V, J and clone size are those of that table, while D and trimming were read from the DNA. The profile covers 200,000 to 250,000 clones, with approximately 83% appearing a single time and approximately 2% taken by the ten largest. V dropped 0 bases and J dropped 5 bases, with 10 bases sitting between them. CDR3 size: 14 residues. Germline V gives CDR1 LGHDT, CDR2 YNNKEL (reference sequence).

The sample was peripheral blood. The chain couples TRBV3-1 (or the pseudogene TRBV3-2) to TRBJ2-5; D unresolved. The receptor was derived from a man younger than 40 who had recovered from COVID-19. CDR3 region: CASSQERMRETQYF. The CDR3 DNA reads as TGTGCCAGCAGCCAAGAACGAATGAGGGAGACCCAGTACTTC.